These 32 T cell receptor beta chains originate from one sample sequenced in a study of blood T cell repertoires in COVID-19. Method: immunoSEQ multiplex PCR; TCRdb's copy keeps in-frame clones and lacks some. The sample shows about 110,000 clones, around nine tenths of them seen only once. Specimen: peripheral blood. The receptors come from a human donor in a cohort sampled during active COVID-19.

The chain has TRBV5-1 and TRBJ2-3, with 14 bases that match TRBD2. Germline CDR1 SGHRS, CDR2 YFSETQ. The CDR3 spans 19 residues. V gave up 7 bases and J gave up 0 bases; unmatched junction bases: 13. The CDR3 sequence: CASAPLPGLAGASTDTQYF. The DNA of the CDR3 is TGCGCCAGCGCTCCCTTACCGGGACTAGCGGGGGCTAGCACAGATACGCAGTATTTT.

This clone was observed a few times. The chain couples TRBV18 to TRBJ1-2, with a possible D match to TRBD1 (6 bases). This CDR3 region has 14 residues. Trimming shortened V by 4 bases and J by 12 bases, and 21 bases separated the two germline ends. Germline V CDR1 and CDR2: KGHSH, LQKENI. CDR3 in DNA: TGTGCCAGCTCACTCTACCGGGACACTCCCCCCGACACCTTC. It encodes CASSLYRDTPPDTF.

V and J are TRBV27 and TRBJ2-3, with 9 positions matching TRBD1. Germline V gives CDR1 MNHEY, CDR2 SMNVEV (reference sequence). The CDR3 consists of 16 residues. The V gene end was trimmed by 3 bases and the J gene end by 0 bases; junction bases not matched to a gene: 4. The CDR3 spells CASSFLGQGSTDTQYF. CDR3 DNA sequence: TGTGCCAGCAGTTTTTTGGGACAGGGAAGCACAGATACGCAGTATTTT.

The chain couples TRBV30 to TRBJ2-5; D is unresolved. Trimming took off 2 bases at V and 1 base at J, with 8 bases between the two ends. The CDR3 sequence is 13 residues long. Germline V lookup: CDR1 GTSNPN, CDR2 SVGIG (reference sequence). The CDR3 spells CAWSQLLQETQYF. The CDR3 DNA follows: TGTGCCTGGAGTCAACTGCTCCAAGAGACCCAGTACTTC.

The rearrangement joins TRBV3-1 (or the pseudogene TRBV3-2) to TRBJ1-2; no clear D gene. The CDR3 totals 15 residues. CDR1 LGHDT and CDR2 YNNKEL come from the germline V gene (reference sequence). Trimming shortened V by 1 base and J by 2 bases, and 11 bases separated the two germline ends. The CDR3 nucleotides are TGTGCCAGCAGCCAAGTTATAGCGGGCAACTATGGCTACACCTTC. This encodes CASSQVIAGNYGYTF.

The chain couples TRBV29-1 to TRBJ2-5, with 7 bases aligning to TRBD1. Germline-derived CDR1 and CDR2 are SQVTM and ANQGSEA. This CDR3 has 12 residues. The trim removed 7 bases at V and 3 bases at J, leaving 5 bases unmatched. The CDR3 here is CSATGQEETQYF. CDR3 nucleotides: TGCAGCGCTACCGGACAGGAAGAGACCCAGTACTTC.

The chain links TRBV27 to TRBJ2-7, with D possibly matching TRBD2 (6 bases). This CDR3 has 11 residues. V was cut by 9 bases and J by 3 bases, with 9 bases left in between. CDR1 and CDR2 (germline): MNHEY, SMNVEV (reference sequence). The chain's CDR3 is CASTGGYEQYF. The CDR3 nucleotides read TGTGCCAGTACCGGGGGCTACGAGCAGTACTTC.

The chain recombines TRBV19 with TRBJ1-2, with D hard to call. This CDR3 contains 15 residues. Germline V CDR1 and CDR2: LNHDA, SQIVND (reference sequence). V dropped 7 bases and J dropped 0 bases, with 15 bases sitting between them. The CDR3 loop is CASKRGGPSNYGYTF. The CDR3 bases are TGTGCCAGTAAGCGGGGAGGCCCGTCTAACTATGGCTACACCTTC.

The chain combines TRBV15 with TRBJ1-2, with 8 bases aligning to TRBD1. Germline CDR1 is LNHNV and CDR2 is YYDKDF (reference sequence). The CDR3 has 13 amino acids. The V and J ends lost 5 bases and 4 bases, in that order; junction bases with no gene match: 3. CDR3 sequence reads: CATSADRGYGYTF. For the CDR3, the DNA is TGTGCCACCAGCGCCGACAGGGGCTATGGCTACACCTTC. The full variable domain, in which reference TRBV15 and TRBJ1-2 provide the parts outside the CDR3, is DAMVIQNPRYQVTQFGKPVTLSCSQTLNHNVMYWYQQKSSQAPKLLFHYYDKDFNNEADTPDNFQSRRPNTSFCFLDIRSPGLGDTAMYLCATSADRGYGYTFGSGTRLTVV.

The J gene is TRBJ2-3, the V gene TRBV5-1, with D maybe TRBD2 (5 bases). CDR1 is SGHRS, CDR2 YFSETQ, per germline. This CDR3 contains 15 residues. V was trimmed by 4 bases and J by 4 bases, leaving 16 bases between them. The CDR3, as DNA: TGCGCCAGCAGCAGGAGAGGGTTTGAAGCAGATACGCAGTATTTT. It codes for CASSRRGFEADTQYF.

The genes are TRBV7-3 and TRBJ2-3, with 10 bases that match TRBD2. The ends lost 1 base at V and 4 bases at J; junction bases unmatched: 5. Germline CDR1 reads SGHTA; CDR2 reads FQGTGA. The CDR3 spans 16 residues. CDR3 region: CASSLNPSGSADTQYF. For the CDR3, the DNA is TGTGCCAGCAGCTTAAATCCTAGCGGGAGCGCAGATACGCAGTATTTT. Supplemented by reference TRBV7-3 and TRBJ2-3, the full variable domain reads GAGVSQTPSNKVTEKGKYVELRCDPISGHTALYWYRQSLGQGPEFLIYFQGTGAADDSGLPNDRFFAVRPEGSVSTLKIQRTERGDSAVYLCASSLNPSGSADTQYFGPGTRLTVL.

The chain recombines TRBV5-1 with TRBJ1-6; a possible D gene is TRBD1 (5 bases). Germline values: CDR1 SGHRS, CDR2 YFSETQ. This CDR3 spans 13 amino acids. V was clipped by 3 bases and J by 5 bases, with 6 bases between them. The CDR3 here is CASSSGNNSPLHF. The CDR3 DNA follows: TGCGCCAGCAGCTCAGGGAATAATTCACCCCTCCACTTT.

The chain joins TRBV6-6 to TRBJ1-1, with D hard to call. Trimming removed 2 bases at V and 1 base at J, with 5 bases between. The CDR3 is made up of 13 amino acids. CDR1 and CDR2 (germline): MNHNY, SVGAGI (reference sequence). The CDR3 nucleotides are TGTGCCAGCAGTTACCAGGAGAACACTGAAGCTTTCTTT. Translating gives CASSYQENTEAFF.

The chain has TRBV7-9 and TRBJ2-5; 10 nucleotides agree with TRBD2. V was clipped by 11 bases and J by 2 bases; unmatched bases: 8. The CDR3 is made up of 14 amino acids. The germline V gene encodes CDR1 SEHNR and CDR2 FQNEAQ (reference sequence). CDR3: CAGVAGGLQETQYF. The CDR3 DNA reads as TGTGCCGGGGTAGCGGGGGGCTTACAAGAGACCCAGTACTTC.

This sequence joins TRBV5-1 and TRBJ1-1; TRBD1 might be the D (6 bases). Trimming stripped 7 bases from V and 0 bases from J, with 19 bases between. CDR1 is SGHRS, CDR2 YFSETQ, per germline. The CDR3 has 16 amino acids. CDR3 bases: TGCGCCAGCCGAACTCTTTGGGACACCATGAACACTGAAGCTTTCTTT. This translates into CASRTLWDTMNTEAFF.

This clone was seen only a few times. V is TRBV6-6 and J is TRBJ2-7; TRBD2 is a possible D gene (5 bases). Germline CDR1 reads MNHNY; CDR2 reads SVGAGI (reference sequence). V was clipped by 8 bases and J by 2 bases, with 13 bases between them. The CDR3 length is 13 residues. The CDR3: CASGMAGPYEQYF. CDR3 nucleotide sequence: TGTGCCAGCGGTATGGCGGGTCCCTACGAGCAGTACTTC.

The chain is built from TRBV30 and TRBJ1-1; TRBD1 agrees at 7 bases. Per germline, CDR1 GTSNPN and CDR2 SVGIG (reference sequence). With V trimmed by 2 bases and J by 3 bases, 21 bases remained unmatched. This CDR3 contains 19 residues. The CDR3 sequence is CAWSQIQGFGGVGYTEAFF. In nucleotides, the CDR3 is TGTGCCTGGAGTCAAATACAGGGGTTCGGAGGCGTAGGGTACACTGAAGCTTTCTTT. The entire variable domain, with the rest obtained from reference TRBV30 and TRBJ1-1, is as follows: SQTIHQWPATLVQPVGSPLSLECTVEGTSNPNLYWYRQAAGRGLQLLFYSVGIGQISSEVPQNLSASRPQDRQFILSSKKLLLSDSGFYLCAWSQIQGFGGVGYTEAFFGQGTRLTVV.

The chain links TRBV7-9 to TRBJ2-7; D remains ambiguous. Germline values: CDR1 SEHNR, CDR2 FQNEAQ (reference sequence). CDR3 length: 17 amino acids. The V and J ends lost 1 base and 0 bases respectively, with 16 bases between them. CDR3 sequence reads: CASSLGLEATSSYEQYF. The CDR3 DNA follows: TGTGCCAGCAGCTTAGGGCTAGAGGCCACCAGCTCCTACGAGCAGTACTTC.

The chain combines TRBV7-2 with TRBJ1-5, with D possibly matching TRBD1 (5 bases). CDR1 and CDR2 from the germline V gene are SGHTA and FQGNSA. The V end was cut by 0 bases, the J end by 3 bases, with 9 bases between. The CDR3 loop spans 15 amino acids. This CDR3 is CASSLAAGYNQPQHF. The DNA for the CDR3 is TGTGCCAGCAGCTTAGCAGCAGGGTACAATCAGCCCCAGCATTTT. The variable domain in full, with the rest retrieved from reference TRBV7-2 and TRBJ1-5, is GAGVSQSPSNKVTEKGKDVELRCDPISGHTALYWYRQSLGQGLEFLIYFQGNSAPDKSGLPSDRFSAERTGGSVSTLTIQRTQQEDSAVYLCASSLAAGYNQPQHFGDGTRLSIL.

The chain joins TRBV5-1 to TRBJ1-1; D unclear. This CDR3 region has 14 residues. With 1 base removed from V and 1 base from J, the gap between germline ends came to 8 bases. Looked up from germline, CDR1 is SGHRS and CDR2 is YFSETQ. CDR3 sequence: CASSLLTTNTEAFF. CDR3 nucleotide sequence: TGCGCCAGCAGCTTGTTAACAACGAACACTGAAGCTTTCTTT. Filled out from reference TRBV5-1 and TRBJ1-1, the complete variable domain reads KAGVTQTPRYLIKTRGQQVTLSCSPISGHRSVSWYQQTPGQGLQFLFEYFSETQRNKGNFPGRFSGRQFSNSRSEMNVSTLELGDSALYLCASSLLTTNTEAFFGQGTRLTVV.

This CDR3 reads CASSYSPRTSERKYEQFF. CDR3 nucleotide sequence: TGTGCCAGCAGTTACTCCCCCCGGACTAGCGAAAGAAAATATGAGCAGTTCTTC. V usage is TRBV6-2 or TRBV6-3 and J usage is TRBJ2-1; TRBD2 aligns across 9 bases. The CDR3 totals 18 residues. V shed 0 bases, J shed 8 bases, and the junction held 14 bases outside the gene matches. Per the germline V gene, CDR1 is MNHEY and CDR2 is SVGEGT.

This chain joins TRBV12-1 and TRBJ1-5. TRBV12-1 is a listed pseudogene. This CDR3 has 14 residues. This CDR3 reads CASSFDGENQPQHF. CDR3 DNA sequence: TGTGCCAGCAGCTTTGATGGAGAAAATCAGCCCCAGCATTTT.

The chain carries TRBV6-5 and TRBJ2-7; a possible D gene is TRBD1 (5 bases). CDR3 length: 14 residues. V dropped 0 bases and J dropped 5 bases, with 11 bases sitting between them. CDR1 and CDR2 (germline): MNHEY, SVGAGI. CDR3 region: CASSYSWGLDEQYF. CDR3 coding DNA: TGTGCCAGCAGTTACTCGTGGGGCCTAGACGAGCAGTACTTC.

This clone has a handful of counts. CDR3 sequence reads: CATSKTQGARTFGEKLFF. The CDR3 nucleotides are TGTGCCACCAGCAAAACACAGGGGGCGCGTACCTTCGGGGAAAAACTGTTTTTT. The gene calls are TRBV15 and TRBJ1-4; TRBD1 aligns across 9 bases. Germline lookup yields CDR1 LNHNV and CDR2 YYDKDF (reference sequence). Trimming removed 4 bases from V and 8 bases from J; junction bases left unmatched: 17. This CDR3 spans 18 amino acids. The variable domain in full, completed from reference TRBV15 and TRBJ1-4, reads DAMVIQNPRYQVTQFGKPVTLSCSQTLNHNVMYWYQQKSSQAPKLLFHYYDKDFNNEADTPDNFQSRRPNTSFCFLDIRSPGLGDTAMYLCATSKTQGARTFGEKLFFGSGTQLSVL.

There are many counts of this clone. V usage is TRBV4-2 and J usage is TRBJ1-5, with 11 bases aligning to TRBD1. The germline V gene encodes CDR1 LGHNA and CDR2 YNFKEQ. The CDR3 covers 15 residues. V trimming: 0 bases; J trimming: 9 bases; junction bases outside the gene matches: 4. The CDR3 DNA reads TGTGCCAGCAGCCAAGATGGGACAGGGGGTCGGCCCCAGCATTTT. This translates into CASSQDGTGGRPQHF.

Only a few counts were recorded for this clone. The J gene is TRBJ2-2, the V gene TRBV7-8, with TRBD2 identical over 7 bases. V was clipped by 0 bases and J by 0 bases; unmatched bases: 1. Germline V gene sequence: CDR1 SGHVS, CDR2 FQNEAQ. This CDR3 is built from 16 residues. The DNA for the CDR3 is TGTGCCAGCAGCTTAGCCGGGGGGTCGAACACCGGGGAGCTGTTTTTT. Residues: CASSLAGGSNTGELFF.

This chain uses TRBV3-1 (or the pseudogene TRBV3-2) with TRBJ2-4, with D tentatively TRBD1 (6 bases). From germline, CDR1 is LGHDT and CDR2 YNNKEL (reference sequence). The CDR3 spans 16 residues. V was trimmed by 0 bases and J by 1 base, leaving 10 bases between them. The CDR3 is CASSQEGARAKNIQYF. The CDR3 bases are TGTGCCAGCAGCCAAGAGGGGGCAAGGGCCAAAAACATTCAGTACTTC.

The chain uses TRBV19 and TRBJ2-3; D possibly corresponds to TRBD1 (6 bases). Germline CDR1 is LNHDA and CDR2 is SQIVND (reference sequence). The V end lost 5 bases, the J end lost 4 bases, and 16 bases lay between the germline ends. The CDR3 length is 15 residues. CDR3 in DNA: TGTGCCAGTAGTTCCAACTCACAGGGAGCAGATACGCAGTATTTT. This gives the protein CASSSNSQGADTQYF.

V and J are TRBV5-1 and TRBJ1-3; TRBD1 might be the D (6 bases). The V and J ends lost 0 bases and 0 bases respectively, with 10 bases between them. The CDR3 is 16 residues long. CDR1 is SGHRS and CDR2 is YFSETQ in the germline V gene. For the CDR3, the DNA is TGCGCCAGCAGCTTGGACGGGGGGCACTCTGGAAACACCATATATTTT. Its protein is CASSLDGGHSGNTIYF.

In DNA, the CDR3 is TGTGCCAGCAAACAGGCGGACAGCACAGATACGCAGTATTTT. Its translation is CASKQADSTDTQYF. The rearrangement uses TRBV28 and TRBJ2-3; perhaps TRBD1 as D (5 bases). Germline CDR1 MDHEN, CDR2 SYDVKM. Trimming pared 7 bases from V and 0 bases from J, leaving 11 bases between. CDR3 length equals 14 residues. The variable domain in full, completed from reference TRBV28 and TRBJ2-3, reads DVKVTQSSRYLVKRTGEKVFLECVQDMDHENMFWYRQDPGLGLRLIYFSYDVKMKEKGDIPEGYSVSREKKERFSLILESASTNQTSMYLCASKQADSTDTQYFGPGTRLTVL.

The CDR3 DNA sequence: TGTGCCAGCAGCTTCCTAGGACAGGGGGCGGACTATGGCTACACCTTC. Residues: CASSFLGQGADYGYTF. The V and J genes are TRBV11-2 and TRBJ1-2, with 11 positions matching TRBD1. This CDR3 spans 16 amino acids. The trim removed 3 bases at V and 3 bases at J, leaving 6 bases unmatched. Germline V gene data show CDR1 as SGHAT and CDR2 as FQNNGV.

The chain recombines TRBV28 with TRBJ1-6; D not certain. CDR3 length: 15 amino acids. The germline V and J ends were trimmed by 5 bases and 0 bases, with 8 bases remaining between them. Germline V CDR1 and CDR2: MDHEN, SYDVKM. CDR3 region: CASSTRDSYNSPLHF. The DNA of the CDR3 is TGTGCCAGCAGTACACGGGACTCCTATAATTCACCCCTCCACTTT. The whole variable domain, filled in from reference TRBV28 and TRBJ1-6, reads DVKVTQSSRYLVKRTGEKVFLECVQDMDHENMFWYRQDPGLGLRLIYFSYDVKMKEKGDIPEGYSVSREKKERFSLILESASTNQTSMYLCASSTRDSYNSPLHFGNGTRLTVT.